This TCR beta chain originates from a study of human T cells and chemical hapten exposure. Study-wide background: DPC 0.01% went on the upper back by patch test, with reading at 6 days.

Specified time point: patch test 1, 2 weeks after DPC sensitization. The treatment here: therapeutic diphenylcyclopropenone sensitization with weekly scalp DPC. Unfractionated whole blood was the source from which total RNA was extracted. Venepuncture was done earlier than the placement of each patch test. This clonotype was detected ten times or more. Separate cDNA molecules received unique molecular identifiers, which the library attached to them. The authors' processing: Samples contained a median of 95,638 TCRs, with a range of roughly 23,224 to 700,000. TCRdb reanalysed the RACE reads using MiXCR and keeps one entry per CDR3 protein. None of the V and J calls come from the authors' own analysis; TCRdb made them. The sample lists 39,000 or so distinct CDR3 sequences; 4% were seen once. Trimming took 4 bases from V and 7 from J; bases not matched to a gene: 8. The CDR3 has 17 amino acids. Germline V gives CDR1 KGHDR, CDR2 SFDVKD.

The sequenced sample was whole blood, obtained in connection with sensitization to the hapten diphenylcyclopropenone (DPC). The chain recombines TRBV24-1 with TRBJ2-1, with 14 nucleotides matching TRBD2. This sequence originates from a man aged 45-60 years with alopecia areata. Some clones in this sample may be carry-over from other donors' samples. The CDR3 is CATSESGTSGRVNEQFF. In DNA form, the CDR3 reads TGTGCCACCAGTGAGTCCGGGACTAGCGGGAGAGTGAATGAGCAGTTCTTC.